This is a list of T cell receptor beta chains from one sample in a study of cytomegalovirus exposure and HLA in healthy donors. Clones were read by immunoSEQ multiplex PCR, and TCRdb kept only the in-frame ones, dropping some. This sample has 150,000 or so clones, with around 79% found just once. The sequencing sample was made of PBMCs. These receptors all stem from a man aged 45 to 65 in good health and CMV-seropositive. Both conserved end residues are part of each CDR3. D genes are given only for firm matches. Clone size is stated in some rows and not others, as once, few, many or a class when expanded.

CDR3 DNA: TGCGCCAGCACAGAACGGGGGATCCACTTCTACGAGCAGTACTTC
CDR3 protein: CASTERGIHFYEQYF
D gene: -
clone size: -
V gene: TRBV10-1
J gene: TRBJ2-7

CDR3 DNA: TGTGCCAGCGCCGGGACACTCAGCTTCTTT
CDR3 protein: CASAGTLSFF
D gene: -
clone size: -
V gene: TRBV6-1
J gene: TRBJ1-1

CDR3 DNA: TGTGCCAGCAGCAATAAGCTTACTAGCGGGGTAGTGACCTACAATGAGCAGTTCTTC
CDR3 protein: CASSNKLTSGVVTYNEQFF
D gene: -
clone size: -
V gene: TRBV21-1
J gene: TRBJ2-1

CDR3 DNA: TGCGCCAGCCGACAGGGGCTGGAGACCCAGTACTTC
CDR3 protein: CASRQGLETQYF
D gene: TRBD1
clone size: -
V gene: TRBV5-1
J gene: TRBJ2-5

CDR3 DNA: TGCGCCAGCAGCCAAGGCCGTGGGACAGGGGTCGGGGAGCTGTTTTTT
CDR3 protein: CASSQGRGTGVGELFF
D gene: TRBD1
clone size: -
V gene: TRBV4-1
J gene: TRBJ2-2

CDR3 DNA: TGTGCCACCAGCAGAGATCCCAGGGGGACCGGGGAGCTGTTTTTT
CDR3 protein: CATSRDPRGTGELFF
D gene: TRBD1
clone size: -
V gene: TRBV15
J gene: TRBJ2-2

CDR3 DNA: TGTGCCAGCAGCGTGACCCCCGGGGGGGTGGCGTTCTTC
CDR3 protein: CASSVTPGGVAFF
D gene: TRBD2
clone size: -
V gene: TRBV9
J gene: TRBJ2-1

CDR3 DNA: TGTGCCGGACAGGGGGAGGTGAACACTGAAGCTTTCTTT
CDR3 protein: CAGQGEVNTEAFF
D gene: TRBD1
clone size: -
V gene: TRBV30
J gene: TRBJ1-1

CDR3 DNA: TGTGCCAGCAGCTTAGGGGCAGCGGGCGAAAACAATGAGCAGTTCTTC
CDR3 protein: CASSLGAAGENNEQFF
D gene: -
clone size: -
V gene: TRBV11-3
J gene: TRBJ2-1

CDR3 DNA: TGTGCCACCCGAGACCCGGGGGGCTCAAACACTGAAGCTTTCTTT
CDR3 protein: CATRDPGGSNTEAFF
D gene: -
clone size: -
V gene: TRBV19
J gene: TRBJ1-1

CDR3 DNA: TGTGCCATCAGTGAGTCAGTAAAGGGGGCCGATCAGCCCCAGCATTTT
CDR3 protein: CAISESVKGADQPQHF
D gene: TRBD1
clone size: -
V gene: TRBV10-3
J gene: TRBJ1-5

CDR3 DNA: TGTGCCAGCTCAACCGACCGACAGAACACTGAAGCTTTCTTT
CDR3 protein: CASSTDRQNTEAFF
D gene: -
clone size: -
V gene: TRBV18
J gene: TRBJ1-1

CDR3 DNA: TGCAGCGTTGAGGGTAAGGAAGGACACGGCTCCTACGAGCAGTACTTC
CDR3 protein: CSVEGKEGHGSYEQYF
D gene: -
clone size: -
V gene: TRBV29-1
J gene: TRBJ2-7

CDR3 DNA: TGTGCCAGCAGCCAGGCTAGCGGACCCTCCTCTCAGCAGTTCTTC
CDR3 protein: CASSQASGPSSQQFF
D gene: TRBD2
clone size: -
V gene: TRBV5-4
J gene: TRBJ2-1

CDR3 DNA: TGTGCCAGCAGCTTGGGGCAGTCTTTCTACGAGCAGTACTTC
CDR3 protein: CASSLGQSFYEQYF
D gene: -
clone size: once
V gene: TRBV5-6
J gene: TRBJ2-7

CDR3 DNA: TGTGCCAGCAGTCCGATCCGGGGTGGTTCTGAAGCTTTCTTT
CDR3 protein: CASSPIRGGSEAFF
D gene: -
clone size: -
V gene: TRBV2
J gene: TRBJ1-1

CDR3 DNA: TGTGCCACCAGCAGAGATGTAGGAGACAGACAAGAGACCCAGTACTTC
CDR3 protein: CATSRDVGDRQETQYF
D gene: -
clone size: -
V gene: TRBV15
J gene: TRBJ2-5

CDR3 DNA: TGTGCCAGCAGCTCCTTATACCAGGGGGCGCCGGCTAATGAAAAACTGTTTTTT
CDR3 protein: CASSSLYQGAPANEKLFF
D gene: TRBD1
clone size: few
V gene: TRBV11-2
J gene: TRBJ1-4

CDR3 DNA: TGCACCAGCAAGCGACAGGGGAATCAGCCCCAGCATTTT
CDR3 protein: CTSKRQGNQPQHF
D gene: -
clone size: -
V gene: TRBV1
J gene: TRBJ1-5

CDR3 DNA: TGTGCCGGTTCAAACAGGGATTGGGAAAAACTGTTTTTT
CDR3 protein: CAGSNRDWEKLFF
D gene: -
clone size: -
V gene: TRBV6-1
J gene: TRBJ1-4

CDR3 DNA: TGTGCCAGTAGTCCCCCTGGGCGGGACTACAATGAGCAGTTCTTC
CDR3 protein: CASSPPGRDYNEQFF
D gene: -
clone size: once
V gene: TRBV19
J gene: TRBJ2-1

CDR3 DNA: TGTGCCAGCAGCTCCCTCGACAGGGATCCCTTTAATTCACCCCTCCACTTT
CDR3 protein: CASSSLDRDPFNSPLHF
D gene: TRBD1
clone size: -
V gene: TRBV5-6
J gene: TRBJ1-6

CDR3 DNA: TGTGCCAGCAGCCGAGCTGGGCCAGATAATGAAAAACTGTTTTTT
CDR3 protein: CASSRAGPDNEKLFF
D gene: -
clone size: once
V gene: TRBV7-8
J gene: TRBJ1-4

CDR3 DNA: TGTGCCAGCAGAGACGAGACAAGCTCCTACGAGCAGTACTTC
CDR3 protein: CASRDETSSYEQYF
D gene: -
clone size: -
V gene: TRBV6-6
J gene: TRBJ2-7

CDR3 DNA: TGCGCCAGCAGCCAAGTCGGGACTTACTATGGCTACACCTTC
CDR3 protein: CASSQVGTYYGYTF
D gene: -
clone size: -
V gene: TRBV4-1
J gene: TRBJ1-2

CDR3 DNA: TGTGCCAGCAGCGGAGTCTTGACAGACCCAAATGAAAAACTGTTTTTT
CDR3 protein: CASSGVLTDPNEKLFF
D gene: -
clone size: -
V gene: TRBV7-2
J gene: TRBJ1-4

CDR3 DNA: TGTGCCAGCAGCTGGAGGGGTGGCTACACCTTC
CDR3 protein: CASSWRGGYTF
D gene: -
clone size: -
V gene: TRBV7-9
J gene: TRBJ1-2

CDR3 DNA: TGTGCCAGCAGCCACCAAGACAGGGGGAATATGAACACTGAAGCTTTCTTT
CDR3 protein: CASSHQDRGNMNTEAFF
D gene: TRBD1
clone size: -
V gene: TRBV4-2
J gene: TRBJ1-1

CDR3 DNA: TGCGCCAGCACCCCTTCCACGACAGCTAACACTGAAGCTTTCTTT
CDR3 protein: CASTPSTTANTEAFF
D gene: -
clone size: -
V gene: TRBV5-1
J gene: TRBJ1-1

CDR3 DNA: TGCAGTGTAGTCGCGGATTCACCCCTCCACTTT
CDR3 protein: CSVVADSPLHF
D gene: -
clone size: -
V gene: TRBV20-1
J gene: TRBJ1-6

CDR3 DNA: TGTGCCAGCAGGTTACTAGATACAGATACGCAGTATTTT
CDR3 protein: CASRLLDTDTQYF
D gene: -
clone size: -
V gene: TRBV28
J gene: TRBJ2-3

CDR3 DNA: TGTGCCAGCAGTAGGACAGGGAACACTGAAGCTTTCTTT
CDR3 protein: CASSRTGNTEAFF
D gene: TRBD1
clone size: -
V gene: TRBV7-9
J gene: TRBJ1-1

CDR3 DNA: TGTGCCAGTAGTGTGGCCGGGAGCTACGAGCAGTACTTC
CDR3 protein: CASSVAGSYEQYF
D gene: -
clone size: -
V gene: TRBV19
J gene: TRBJ2-7

CDR3 DNA: TGTGCCAGCAGTTGGACAGGGGCGGGCACTGAAGCTTTCTTT
CDR3 protein: CASSWTGAGTEAFF
D gene: TRBD1
clone size: -
V gene: TRBV27
J gene: TRBJ1-1

CDR3 DNA: TGTGCCAGCAGCTTAGGGGGTGAGAGCCAGCCCCAGCATTTT
CDR3 protein: CASSLGGESQPQHF
D gene: -
clone size: -
V gene: TRBV5-6
J gene: TRBJ1-5

CDR3 DNA: TGTGCCACGCTTGGTCCAACGGCTGAAGCTTTCTTT
CDR3 protein: CATLGPTAEAFF
D gene: -
clone size: -
V gene: TRBV10-3
J gene: TRBJ1-1

CDR3 DNA: TGTGCCAGCAGCCAGAACAGTCCGGGCTACACCTTC
CDR3 protein: CASSQNSPGYTF
D gene: -
clone size: -
V gene: TRBV4-2
J gene: TRBJ1-2

CDR3 DNA: TGTGCCAGCAGCTTGGTTGGACTAGCCCCCACAGATACGCAGTATTTT
CDR3 protein: CASSLVGLAPTDTQYF
D gene: TRBD2
clone size: few
V gene: TRBV5-4
J gene: TRBJ2-3

CDR3 DNA: TGTGCCAGTAGTATTGCCGGGACTAGCGGCTACGAGCAGTACTTC
CDR3 protein: CASSIAGTSGYEQYF
D gene: TRBD2
clone size: once
V gene: TRBV19
J gene: TRBJ2-7

CDR3 DNA: TGCGCCAGCAGCCCCGTTGGGGGGGCACTCAATGAGCAGTTCTTC
CDR3 protein: CASSPVGGALNEQFF
D gene: -
clone size: -
V gene: TRBV5-1
J gene: TRBJ2-1

CDR3 DNA: TGTGCCAGCACGACCGGGACAGGGGGAATTAACTATGGCTACACCTTC
CDR3 protein: CASTTGTGGINYGYTF
D gene: TRBD1
clone size: -
V gene: TRBV7-9
J gene: TRBJ1-2

CDR3 DNA: TGTGCCAGCTGTCAGACACCGTATAGCAATCAGCCCCAGCATTTT
CDR3 protein: CASCQTPYSNQPQHF
D gene: -
clone size: -
V gene: TRBV28
J gene: TRBJ1-5

CDR3 DNA: TGTGCCAGCTCACCAGGCCAGGGGAACACTGAAGCTTTCTTT
CDR3 protein: CASSPGQGNTEAFF
D gene: -
clone size: -
V gene: TRBV18
J gene: TRBJ1-1

CDR3 DNA: TGCGCCAGCAGCGAGAATCCACAGGGGGCGGGTTCACCCCTCCACTTT
CDR3 protein: CASSENPQGAGSPLHF
D gene: TRBD1
clone size: -
V gene: TRBV5-1
J gene: TRBJ1-6

CDR3 DNA: TGCGCCAGCAGCTGGACAGGGGACCTTCCGGGCAATCAGCCCCAGCATTTT
CDR3 protein: CASSWTGDLPGNQPQHF
D gene: TRBD1
clone size: -
V gene: TRBV5-1
J gene: TRBJ1-5

CDR3 DNA: TGTGCCAGCAGCTTGGTAGTCAGACCGGGCTCTGGAAACACCATATATTTT
CDR3 protein: CASSLVVRPGSGNTIYF
D gene: -
clone size: -
V gene: TRBV5-6
J gene: TRBJ1-3